One sample yielded the 21 T cell receptor beta chains listed below, sequenced in a study of CD8+CD57+ T cells in acquired aplastic anemia. According to the study, genomic DNA was the template for TCR beta VDJ and CDR3 profiling. TCRdb passed the reads through MiXCR, listing each CDR3 protein once. The sample records 250,000 to 350,000 distinct CDR3 sequences, roughly half being singletons. The sample consisted of sorted CD4+, CD8+, or CD8+CD57+ T cells (not recorded which) from PBMCs. These receptors came from a human donor with severe aplastic anemia or a healthy control (not recorded which).

With regard to this clonotype: An end of the junction differs from the germline gene, which may be a read error. CDR3 sequence (DNA): TGTGCCAGCATCAAAGTGGGTCAGAACACTGAAGCTTCCTTT. It yields the protein CASIKVGQNTEASF. The chain joins TRBV7-2 to TRBJ1-1; D uncertain. This CDR3 spans 14 amino acids. Germline assignment: CDR1 SGHTA and CDR2 FQGNSA.

The chain uses TRBV5-1 and TRBJ1-6; D unclear. Trimming left V 0 bases short and J 8 bases short, with 9 bases between. In germline, CDR1 is SGHRS, CDR2 YFSETQ. The CDR3 consists of 14 residues. CDR3 residues: CASSLAPGDSPLHF. DNA of the CDR3: TGCGCCAGCAGCTTGGCCCCCGGAGATTCACCCCTCCACTTT.

This CDR3 reads CASSDSGGALETQYF. Written as DNA, the CDR3 is TGCGCCAGCAGTGATAGCGGGGGGGCCCTGGAGACCCAGTACTTC. The chain couples TRBV10-2 to TRBJ2-5; 11 nucleotides align to TRBD2. The CDR3 contains 15 residues. J gave up 5 bases and V 3 bases, and 5 bases lay outside the gene matches. The germline gives CDR1 WSHSY, CDR2 SAAADI.

This clonotype was counted a few times. The chain links TRBV19 to TRBJ1-5; tentatively, D is TRBD1 (6 bases). The CDR3 length is 16 residues. In germline, CDR1 is LNHDA, CDR2 SQIVND (reference sequence). The V end lost 4 bases, the J end lost 0 bases, and 13 bases lay between the germline ends. The CDR3, as DNA: TGTGCCAGTAGTAGTTACAGGGAGTATAGCAATCAGCCCCAGCATTTT. Translation: CASSSYREYSNQPQHF.

The chain has TRBV20-1 and TRBJ1-1; a possible D gene is TRBD1 (5 bases). The CDR3 covers 14 residues. Per the germline V gene, CDR1 is DFQATT and CDR2 is SNEGSKA (reference sequence). Trimming removed 7 bases from V and 4 bases from J, with 19 bases in between. CDR3 bases: TGCAGTGTCGGAGAGGAGCGGGGGGGCACTGAAGCTTTCTTT. Its protein product is CSVGEERGGTEAFF.

Only a few counts were recorded for this clonotype. This chain links TRBV3-1 with TRBJ2-2, with TRBD2 matching 11 bases. CDR3 size: 17 residues. Trimming cost V 2 bases and J 1 base; bases outside gene matches: 3. CDR1 and CDR2 from the germline V gene are LGHDT and YNNKEL (reference sequence). CDR3 region: CASSQPLAGGNTGELFF. CDR3 coding DNA: TGTGCCAGCAGCCAACCGCTAGCGGGGGGGAACACCGGGGAGCTGTTTTTT.

The J gene is TRBJ2-7, the V gene TRBV10-3; D uncertain. Germline values: CDR1 ENHRY, CDR2 SYGVKD. The V end lost 2 bases, the J end lost 2 bases, and 7 bases lay between the germline ends. This CDR3 contains 13 residues. The CDR3 loop is CAISEVGAYEQYF. Written as DNA, the CDR3 is TGTGCCATCAGTGAGGTTGGCGCCTACGAGCAGTACTTC.

This chain's CDR3 is CAIRGQGDSPLHF. In nucleotides, the CDR3 is TGTGCCATTCGCGGGCAGGGGGATTCACCCCTCCACTTT. V gene TRBV10-3 combines with J gene TRBJ1-6; 7 bases map to TRBD1. V shed 9 bases, J shed 8 bases, and the junction held 7 bases outside the gene matches. Germline CDR1 ENHRY, CDR2 SYGVKD. The CDR3 is 13 amino acids.

This clonotype was detected many times. This chain connects TRBV19 to TRBJ2-1; TRBD2 matches at 15 bases. The V gene's germline CDR1 is LNHDA and CDR2 SQIVND (reference sequence). The CDR3 spans 15 residues. With 5 bases clipped from V and 16 bases from J, the junction kept 12 bases outside the gene matches. CDR3 residues: CASSLPGLAGGSSFF. The CDR3 coding sequence is TGTGCCAGTAGTCTTCCGGGACTAGCGGGGGGTAGTAGTTTCTTC.

J is TRBJ1-6 and V is TRBV20-1; 7 nucleotides align to TRBD1. CDR3 size: 14 residues. The V gene's germline CDR1 is DFQATT and CDR2 SNEGSKA (reference sequence). Unmatched junction bases numbered 14, after V lost 8 bases and J lost 10 bases. In nucleotides, the CDR3 is TGCAGTACTCGACAGGGCGGCTCGGACTCACCCCTCCACTTT. Amino acid sequence: CSTRQGGSDSPLHF.

This clonotype occurred many times. The chain uses TRBV20-1 and TRBJ1-6, with 7 bases matching TRBD1. CDR3 length: 16 amino acids. J lost 0 bases, V lost 3 bases, and 5 bases had no gene match. CDR1 is DFQATT and CDR2 is SNEGSKA in the germline V gene (reference sequence). The CDR3 here is CSASLQGTSYNSPLHF. The CDR3 coding sequence is TGCAGTGCTAGCCTACAGGGGACCTCCTATAATTCACCCCTCCACTTT.

In its sample, this clonotype was seen a few times. This clone may be a read error of a much larger clone one base away. The chain couples TRBV7-2 to TRBJ2-6; unclear D gene. The CDR3 is 15 residues long. Germline values: CDR1 SGHTA, CDR2 FQGNSA. The CDR3 here is CASSLGSSGANVLTF. The CDR3 bases are TGCGCCAGCAGCTTGGGTAGCTCTGGGGCCAACGTCCTGACTTTC.

A note on this clonotype: Given the absence of the conserved phenylalanine or tryptophan at the CDR3 end, a read error is likely. This rearrangement joins TRBV19 to TRBJ2-7, with D perhaps matching TRBD1 (5 bases). Trimming took off 10 bases at V and 5 bases at J, with 15 bases between the two ends. The CDR3 is 12 residues long. The germline V gene has CDR1 LNHDA and CDR2 SQIVND (reference sequence). The CDR3 reads CATGAVYHEQYL. For the CDR3, the DNA is TGTGCCACTGGGGCCGTTTATCACGAGCAGTACCTC.

This clonotype was counted a single time. The gene calls are TRBV2 and TRBJ1-4; tentative D call: TRBD1 (5 bases). The V gene lost 4 bases and the J gene lost 0 bases, with 21 bases spanning the gap. Per the germline V gene, CDR1 is SNHLY and CDR2 is FYNNEI. The CDR3 contains 19 residues. CDR3 coding DNA: TGTGCCAGCAGTGCCCTAGCGAGGGACGGGTTTGCAACTAATGAAAAACTGTTTTTT. Its translation: CASSALARDGFATNEKLFF.

J is TRBJ1-1 and V is TRBV9, with D uncertain. Trimming stripped 3 bases from V and 1 base from J, with 16 bases between. CDR3 length: 16 amino acids. The V gene's germline CDR1 is SGDLS and CDR2 YYNGEE. CDR3 residues: CASSATYRRGNTEAFF. The CDR3 DNA reads TGTGCCAGCAGCGCCACATACCGCCGGGGGAACACTGAAGCTTTCTTT.

The J gene is TRBJ2-1, the V gene TRBV7-6; TRBD2 matches at 10 bases. Germline assignment: CDR1 SGHVS and CDR2 FNYEAQ. The ends lost 1 base at V and 2 bases at J; junction bases unmatched: 2. The CDR3 is made up of 16 amino acids. The CDR3 bases are TGTGCCAGCAGCTTAGAACTAGCGGGGACCTACAATGAGCAGTTCTTC. Translation gives CASSLELAGTYNEQFF.

This clonotype has ten or more counts. The rearrangement joins TRBV12-5 to TRBJ1-3; unclear D gene. The CDR3 is 14 amino acids. Per the germline V gene, CDR1 is LGHNT and CDR2 is FRNRAP. V lost 1 base, J lost 0 bases, and 4 bases lay in between. CDR3 coding DNA: TGTGCTAGTGGTTTGGGGGGCTCTGGAAACACCATATATTTT. Encoded protein: CASGLGGSGNTIYF.

The chain couples TRBV12-5 to TRBJ2-4; TRBD2 matches at 10 bases. J lost 6 bases, V lost 5 bases, and 10 bases had no gene match. The germline V gene encodes CDR1 LGHNT and CDR2 FRNRAP. The CDR3 spans 16 residues. The CDR3 coding sequence is TGTGCTAGTGGTCTCCTACTAGCGGGGCAAGGAAACATTCAGTACTTC. Its protein is CASGLLLAGQGNIQYF.

The J gene is TRBJ2-7, the V gene TRBV6-2 or TRBV6-3; a possible D gene is TRBD2 (6 bases). The CDR3 totals 13 residues. V shed 5 bases and J shed 3 bases, with 11 bases lying between them. In germline, CDR1 is MNHEY, CDR2 SVGEGT. CDR3 in amino acids: CASSEGTYYEQYF. CDR3 DNA: TGTGCCAGCAGTGAAGGGACTTACTACGAGCAGTACTTC.

Ten or more counts support this clonotype. This chain connects TRBV15 to TRBJ1-6, with a weak D call TRBD1 (6 bases). CDR1 and CDR2 (germline): LNHNV, YYDKDF (reference sequence). Trimming left V 0 bases short and J 7 bases short, with 16 bases between. The CDR3 has 17 amino acids. As DNA, the CDR3 is TGTGCCACCAGCAGAGATCCGCCAGGCGGGGGCAATTCACCCCTCCACTTT. It specifies CATSRDPPGGGNSPLHF.

The rearrangement joins TRBV25-1 to TRBJ1-2; 7 nucleotides match TRBD1. CDR3 length: 14 amino acids. CDR1 is MGHDK and CDR2 is SYGVNS in the germline V gene. With V trimmed by 8 bases and J by 8 bases, 14 bases remained unmatched. This CDR3 is CASSSGEQGTGYTF. CDR3 nucleotides: TGTGCCAGCTCTTCCGGGGAACAGGGGACGGGCTACACCTTC.